This T cell receptor beta chain was sequenced for a study of technical replicates of blood from several donors. Assay: immunoSEQ multiplex PCR; the TCRdb copy retains only in-frame clones and omits some. The sample consists of about 99,000 clones, about 95% of them appearing once. The germline gives CDR1 MDHEN, CDR2 SYDVKM. The V end lost 6 bases, the J end lost 4 bases, and 15 bases lay between the germline ends. The CDR3 loop spans 14 amino acids. The material sequenced was T cells isolated from PBMCs. The V gene is TRBV28, the J gene TRBJ1-2; TRBD1 is a possible D gene (6 bases). This sequence originates from a human donor in good health. This CDR3 is CASRKQGTGYGYTF. CDR3 coding DNA: TGTGCCAGCAGAAAACAGGGCACGGGCTATGGCTACACCTTC.